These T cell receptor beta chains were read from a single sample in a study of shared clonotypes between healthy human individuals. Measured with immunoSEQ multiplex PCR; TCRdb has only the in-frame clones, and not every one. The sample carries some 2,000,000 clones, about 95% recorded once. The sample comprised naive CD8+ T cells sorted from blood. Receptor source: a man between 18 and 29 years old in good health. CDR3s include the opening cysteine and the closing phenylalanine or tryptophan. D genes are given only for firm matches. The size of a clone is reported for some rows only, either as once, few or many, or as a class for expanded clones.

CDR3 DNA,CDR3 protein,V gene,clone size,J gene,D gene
TGTGCCAGCAGCCCCGGGACAGGGGACTACGAGCAGTACTTC,CASSPGTGDYEQYF,TRBV27,few,TRBJ2-7,TRBD1
TGTGCCAGCAGTTACGACAGCAACACTGAAGCTTTCTTT,CASSYDSNTEAFF,TRBV6-5,NA,TRBJ1-1,NA
TGTGCCAGCAGCTTAGCAGGGGGGAGAACCTACGAGCAGTACTTC,CASSLAGGRTYEQYF,TRBV7-9,NA,TRBJ2-7,NA
TGTGCCACCTCACTGGGGGTATATAGCAATCAGCCCCAGCATTTT,CATSLGVYSNQPQHF,TRBV19,NA,TRBJ1-5,NA
TGTGCCAGCAGCACGCGGGACAGAGACAATGAGCAGTTCTTC,CASSTRDRDNEQFF,TRBV7-8,NA,TRBJ2-1,NA
TGTGCCAGCAGCCCTGGGGGGGACAGCTCCTACGAGCAGTACTTC,CASSPGGDSSYEQYF,TRBV9,once,TRBJ2-7,NA
TGTGCCACCGTCGTAAAGGGCTATGGCTACACCTTC,CATVVKGYGYTF,TRBV2,NA,TRBJ1-2,NA
TGTGCCAGCAGCTTAGTAGGAGAAGCTTTCTTT,CASSLVGEAFF,TRBV11-2,NA,TRBJ1-1,NA
TGTGCCAGCAGCCCAAACCCGACAGGTCCCTTGGATGAGCAGTACTTC,CASSPNPTGPLDEQYF,TRBV13,NA,TRBJ2-7,NA
TGTGCCAGCAGTGAAGAAGGCAGGGGCTATGGCTACACCTTC,CASSEEGRGYGYTF,TRBV2,NA,TRBJ1-2,NA
TGTGCCAGCAGTTTTGGGGACAGGGATTCACCCCTCCACTTT,CASSFGDRDSPLHF,TRBV28,NA,TRBJ1-6,TRBD1
TGCGCCAGCAGCCATACCGGAGGGGCCAACAATGAGCAGTTCTTC,CASSHTGGANNEQFF,TRBV4-1,NA,TRBJ2-1,NA
TGTGCCAGCAGCTTCTCCCACACAGGGAGAGAGACCCAGTACTTC,CASSFSHTGRETQYF,TRBV7-3,NA,TRBJ2-5,NA
TGTGCCAGCTCATTCACCGGGGAGCTGTTTTTT,CASSFTGELFF,TRBV6-5,NA,TRBJ2-2,NA
TGTGCCTGGAGTGTACAGGGTTTAACTGAAGCTTTCTTT,CAWSVQGLTEAFF,TRBV30,NA,TRBJ1-1,NA
TGCGCCAGCAGTAACGCCGGGTCCCGGAACGAGCAGTACTTC,CASSNAGSRNEQYF,TRBV10-2,NA,TRBJ2-7,NA
TGTGCCAGTATAGGGACCCAGTACTTC,CASIGTQYF,TRBV19,NA,TRBJ2-5,NA
TGTGCCAGCAGTGAGGAGGGTATAGCGTATGAGCAGTTCTTC,CASSEEGIAYEQFF,TRBV6-1,NA,TRBJ2-1,NA
TGTGCCAGTAGTATCGGGACGGATTCCTACGAGCAGTACTTC,CASSIGTDSYEQYF,TRBV19,once,TRBJ2-7,NA
TGTGCCAGCAGCTTAATTTCTGCGGCAGACTACTACGAGCAGTACTTC,CASSLISAADYYEQYF,TRBV7-3,NA,TRBJ2-7,NA
TGTGCCAGCAGCTTGGATTTTAAGTACACTGAAGCTTTCTTT,CASSLDFKYTEAFF,TRBV7-9,NA,TRBJ1-1,NA
TGTGCCAGCGCCGCGCAGACCTACGAGCAGTACTTC,CASAAQTYEQYF,TRBV11-2,NA,TRBJ2-7,NA
TGTGCCAGCAGCACCTTACAGGAGGCCCAGTACTTC,CASSTLQEAQYF,TRBV13,NA,TRBJ2-5,NA
TGTGCCAGTTATGGTGTCACTGAAGCTTTCTTT,CASYGVTEAFF,TRBV19,NA,TRBJ1-1,NA
TGTGCCAGCAGCTTAGACACGAATGAGCAGTTCTTC,CASSLDTNEQFF,TRBV11-2,NA,TRBJ2-1,NA
TGTGCCTTACTAGGGCCTCCCCACACTGAAGCTTTCTTT,CALLGPPHTEAFF,TRBV30,NA,TRBJ1-1,NA
TGTGCCAGCAGCACTCCGTATTGGGGGCAAGAGACCCAGTACTTC,CASSTPYWGQETQYF,TRBV11-1,NA,TRBJ2-5,NA
TGTGCCAGCAGTGTTACCTATAGTACCGGGACTAGCGGGCGGAATGAGCAGTTCTTC,CASSVTYSTGTSGRNEQFF,TRBV6-1,NA,TRBJ2-1,TRBD2
TGCAGCGTTACTTCGACAGGGGGGACCTACGAGCAGTACTTC,CSVTSTGGTYEQYF,TRBV29-1,NA,TRBJ2-7,TRBD1
TGTGCCAGCAGCCCGACAGGGGGACGCTACGAGCAGTACTTC,CASSPTGGRYEQYF,TRBV9,NA,TRBJ2-7,TRBD1
TGTGCCAGCACGGGACTAGCGGGAGGGCCCGCCTACGAGCAGTACTTC,CASTGLAGGPAYEQYF,TRBV2,NA,TRBJ2-7,TRBD2
TGTGCCAGCAGTGAAGTTATAGCGGAGGTCTACGAGCAGTACTTC,CASSEVIAEVYEQYF,TRBV2,NA,TRBJ2-7,NA
TGCGCCAGCAGCCAAGTTGGGGATCAATTCCTCTATGGCTACACCTTC,CASSQVGDQFLYGYTF,TRBV4-1,NA,TRBJ1-2,NA
TGTGCCAGCAGACCTTCTAGCGGGAGCACAGATACGCAGTATTTT,CASRPSSGSTDTQYF,TRBV7-2,NA,TRBJ2-3,TRBD2
TGCGCCAGCAGCCAGGGGTATAATTCACCCCTCCACTTT,CASSQGYNSPLHF,TRBV4-1,NA,TRBJ1-6,NA
TGTGCCATCCAGGACAGCTCCTACGAGCAGTACTTC,CAIQDSSYEQYF,TRBV10-3,NA,TRBJ2-7,NA
TGTGCCAGCAGCAAGACAGGGATGAACACTGAAGCTTTCTTT,CASSKTGMNTEAFF,TRBV5-4,NA,TRBJ1-1,TRBD1
TGTGCCAGCAGTTTGGGGACACGGGAAAAACTGTTTTTT,CASSLGTREKLFF,TRBV2,NA,TRBJ1-4,NA
TGCGCCAGCAGCTCGGCGGTATACAATGAGCAGTTCTTC,CASSSAVYNEQFF,TRBV5-1,NA,TRBJ2-1,NA
TGTGCCAGCAGTAGGGACAGGGGCGAGCAGTACTTC,CASSRDRGEQYF,TRBV6-6,NA,TRBJ2-7,TRBD1
TGTGCCAGCAGTTTATCGCCCAACACTGAAGCTTTCTTT,CASSLSPNTEAFF,TRBV27,NA,TRBJ1-1,NA
TGTGCCAGCAGCTTAAGAGCCAGCTACGAGCAGTACTTC,CASSLRASYEQYF,TRBV7-3,once,TRBJ2-7,NA